The next 28 T cell receptor beta chains were all read from a single sample in a study of cytomegalovirus exposure and HLA in healthy donors. Primers: 60 Vbeta forward and 13 Jbeta reverse. Generated by immunoSEQ multiplex PCR, the TCRdb table keeps only in-frame clones and is missing some. The table has about 170,000 clones, approximately 83% seen once. The specimen was PBMCs. These receptors all come from a boy aged 2 to 9 in good health and CMV-seronegative.

The chain links TRBV11-3 to TRBJ2-7, with D hard to call. Germline lookup yields CDR1 SGHNT and CDR2 YENEEA. The CDR3 loop spans 15 amino acids. Trimming took 6 bases from V and 1 from J, leaving 16 bases between them. The CDR3 DNA reads TGTGCCAGCAGGCGAGTACGGGTAAAATCCTACGAGCAGTACGTC. Its translation is CASRRVRVKSYEQYV.

The gene calls are TRBV7-9 and TRBJ1-1, with no clear D. Germline assignment: CDR1 SEHNR and CDR2 FQNEAQ (reference sequence). This CDR3 is built from 12 residues. Trimming shortened V by 5 bases and J by 11 bases, and 15 bases separated the two germline ends. DNA of the CDR3: TGTGCCAGCAGCCGCGTTGGAGATATGGCTTTCTTT. Its protein is CASSRVGDMAFF.

This sequence joins TRBV11-2 and TRBJ2-1, with a possible D match to TRBD1 (6 bases). The CDR3 is 15 residues long. The germline gives CDR1 SGHAT, CDR2 FQNNGV. V was cut by 5 bases and J by 6 bases, with 17 bases left in between. DNA of the CDR3: TGTGCCAGCAGCACCAGGACAGCCTGGGTCAATGAGCAGTTCTTC. Protein sequence: CASSTRTAWVNEQFF.

The chain joins TRBV5-4 to TRBJ2-3, with 12 bases matching TRBD2. The V gene's germline CDR1 is SGHNT and CDR2 YYREEE (reference sequence). V was clipped by 1 base and J by 5 bases; unmatched bases: 8. The CDR3 totals 17 residues. The CDR3 sequence is CASSLLALAGGGDTQYF. CDR3 coding DNA: TGTGCCAGCAGCTTGCTCGCACTAGCGGGGGGAGGAGATACGCAGTATTTT.

The chain links TRBV29-1 to TRBJ2-6, with 9 bases aligning to TRBD2. Losses at the gene ends were 7 bases for V and 4 bases for J; bases not matched to a gene: 11. From germline, CDR1 is SQVTM and CDR2 ANQGSEA. CDR3 length: 16 residues. CDR3 sequence reads: CSAASGTGDGANVLTF. CDR3 DNA: TGCAGCGCCGCTAGCGGGACGGGAGACGGGGCCAACGTCCTGACTTTC.

The rearrangement uses TRBV19 and TRBJ1-5; 8 nucleotides agree with TRBD1. V lost 4 bases, J lost 4 bases, and 3 bases stayed unmatched. The CDR3 is made up of 14 amino acids. Germline V gene lookup returns CDR1 LNHDA and CDR2 SQIVND (reference sequence). In DNA, the CDR3 is TGTGCCAGTAGTACCGACAGGGGTAATCAGCCCCAGCATTTT. This encodes CASSTDRGNQPQHF.

J is TRBJ2-3 and V is TRBV4-1; D is undetermined. The V end was cut by 1 base, the J end by 3 bases, with 11 bases between. The CDR3 is made up of 15 amino acids. Germline CDR1 is MGHRA and CDR2 is YSYEKL. This chain's CDR3 is CASSQVEDWTDTQYF. DNA for the CDR3: TGCGCCAGCAGCCAAGTCGAGGATTGGACAGATACGCAGTATTTT.

Note on this clone: The sample contains more than one DNA sequence encoding this CDR3. This rearrangement joins TRBV6-5 to TRBJ1-3; 10 bases fit TRBD1. V lost 9 bases to trimming and J lost 3 bases; unmatched junction nucleotides: 5. The CDR3 is 14 residues long. Germline CDR1 is MNHEY and CDR2 is SVGAGI. This CDR3 reads CASRQGAGGNTIYF. The CDR3 DNA follows: TGTGCCAGTCGACAGGGGGCCGGTGGAAACACCATATATTTT.

The V gene is TRBV5-4, the J gene TRBJ2-1, with 9 bases fitting TRBD1. With 6 bases clipped from V and 7 bases from J, the junction kept 11 bases outside the gene matches. CDR3 size: 15 residues. The germline V gene encodes CDR1 SGHNT and CDR2 YYREEE (reference sequence). The CDR3: CASNQPGQGNNEQFF. As DNA, the CDR3 is TGTGCCAGCAACCAACCGGGACAGGGTAATAATGAGCAGTTCTTC.

About this clone: This sample also contains other DNA sequences that code for the same CDR3. The chain employs TRBV18 and TRBJ1-2; a possible D gene is TRBD1 (5 bases). Trimming removed 3 bases from V and 1 base from J, with 6 bases in between. This CDR3 contains 13 residues. Germline V gene data show CDR1 as KGHSH and CDR2 as LQKENI. CDR3 sequence (DNA): TGTGCCAGCTCACCCGGACATAACTATGGCTACACCTTC. Amino acid sequence: CASSPGHNYGYTF.

V gene TRBV30 combines with J gene TRBJ1-5, with D unclear. Germline loops: CDR1 GTSNPN, CDR2 SVGIG (reference sequence). V lost 2 bases and J 3 bases, leaving 8 bases between the germline ends. This CDR3 is 13 amino acids long. The CDR3 spells CAWSSGYNQPQHF. The CDR3 DNA is TGTGCCTGGAGTTCGGGGTACAATCAGCCCCAGCATTTT.

This clone was observed a handful of times. The V gene is TRBV28, the J gene TRBJ1-6; 7 bases fit TRBD1. CDR3 length equals 15 residues. In germline, CDR1 is MDHEN, CDR2 SYDVKM. V was pared by 7 bases and J by 14 bases, with 17 bases of the junction left unmatched. The CDR3 loop is CASTSGTVFLWALHF. The CDR3 DNA reads as TGTGCCAGCACTTCTGGGACAGTCTTCCTTTGGGCCCTCCACTTT.

This clone was observed a few times. J is TRBJ2-3 and V is TRBV15; D is perhaps TRBD1 (5 bases). The CDR3 spans 15 residues. Germline V gives CDR1 LNHNV, CDR2 YYDKDF (reference sequence). Trimming pared 0 bases from V and 5 bases from J, leaving 12 bases between. CDR3: CATSREDIRVDTQYF. CDR3 nucleotide sequence: TGTGCCACCAGCAGAGAGGACATTAGGGTAGATACGCAGTATTTT.

The J gene is TRBJ1-2, the V gene TRBV12-5; D remains ambiguous. CDR3 size: 16 residues. Germline values: CDR1 LGHNT, CDR2 FRNRAP. Trimming took off 2 bases at V and 6 bases at J, with 19 bases between the two ends. In DNA form, the CDR3 reads TGTGCTAGTGGTTTGAACCCTCGTCTAGGTCTCAATGGCTACACCTTC. Translating gives CASGLNPRLGLNGYTF.

This chain joins TRBV29-1 and TRBJ1-1; TRBD1 agrees at 11 bases. Germline lookup yields CDR1 SQVTM and CDR2 ANQGSEA. The CDR3 loop spans 14 amino acids. V gave up 5 bases and J gave up 3 bases; unmatched junction bases: 5. This chain's CDR3 is CSVRTGGWDTEAFF. Written as DNA, the CDR3 is TGCAGCGTTCGGACAGGGGGCTGGGACACTGAAGCTTTCTTT.

This chain joins TRBV25-1 and TRBJ1-1; no firm D call. Trimming took 2 bases from V and 5 from J, leaving 6 bases between them. This CDR3 comprises 12 residues. CDR1 and CDR2 (germline): MGHDK, SYGVNS. DNA of the CDR3: TGTGCCAGCAGTGAACCCGAGACTGAAGCTTTCTTT. The encoded protein is CASSEPETEAFF.

The V call is TRBV4-3, the J call TRBJ2-5, with 10 bases matching TRBD2. The CDR3 loop spans 15 amino acids. The germline V gene encodes CDR1 LGHNA and CDR2 YSLEER. The V gene end was trimmed by 4 bases and the J gene end by 5 bases; junction bases not matched to a gene: 7. This CDR3 is CASSRSGGAGETQYF. In DNA, the CDR3 is TGCGCCAGCAGCCGAAGCGGGGGGGCCGGGGAGACCCAGTACTTC.

This sequence joins TRBV4-2 and TRBJ1-1; TRBD1 is a possible D gene (5 bases). V lost 1 base to trimming and J lost 3 bases, with 12 bases between them. Germline assignment: CDR1 LGHNA and CDR2 YNFKEQ. This CDR3 has 15 amino acids. The CDR3 DNA sequence: TGTGCCAGCAGCCAAGCAAGACAGTATCACACTGAAGCTTTCTTT. It yields the protein CASSQARQYHTEAFF.

The chain is built from TRBV11-3 and TRBJ2-3, with D possibly being TRBD1 (5 bases). The CDR3 is made up of 14 amino acids. Germline values: CDR1 SGHNT, CDR2 YENEEA. The ends were cut back, 4 bases at V and 0 bases at J, with 8 bases in the middle. The CDR3, as DNA: TGTGCCAGCAGCTCTACAGGTAGCACAGATACGCAGTATTTT. Translation: CASSSTGSTDTQYF.

The V and J genes are TRBV7-9 and TRBJ2-7, with a possible D match to TRBD1 (6 bases). Germline lookup yields CDR1 SEHNR and CDR2 FQNEAQ (reference sequence). Between the trimmed V and J ends, which lost 5 bases and 3 bases, there was a span of 11 bases. The CDR3 runs 13 residues. The CDR3: CASSVSQGYEQYF. The CDR3 region has the DNA TGTGCCAGCAGCGTCTCACAGGGCTACGAGCAGTACTTC.

The rearrangement uses TRBV6-5 and TRBJ2-7; TRBD1 matches at 10 bases. Germline CDR1 MNHEY, CDR2 SVGAGI. The CDR3 consists of 15 residues. V gave up 9 bases and J gave up 2 bases; unmatched junction bases: 10. The CDR3: CASKPGTGVAYEQYF. CDR3 bases: TGTGCCAGTAAGCCGGGGACAGGGGTAGCCTACGAGCAGTACTTC.

The genes are TRBV5-6 and TRBJ2-1, with 11 bases aligning to TRBD2. V was clipped by 4 bases and J by 7 bases; unmatched bases: 7. The germline V gene encodes CDR1 SGHDT and CDR2 YYEEEE. This CDR3 is 15 amino acids long. The CDR3 region has the DNA TGTGCCAGCAGCGGCCCGGGACTAGCGGCTAATGAGCAGTTCTTC. Encoded protein: CASSGPGLAANEQFF.

V gene TRBV19 combines with J gene TRBJ1-1; D perhaps matches TRBD1 (5 bases). With 5 bases removed from V and 10 bases from J, the gap between germline ends came to 11 bases. This CDR3 spans 11 amino acids. The germline gives CDR1 LNHDA, CDR2 SQIVND (reference sequence). The CDR3 region has the DNA TGTGCCAGTAGTTCTTTGGGGCGAGCTTTCTTT. Translated, it gives CASSSLGRAFF.

The chain recombines TRBV13 with TRBJ2-1, with 7 bases that match TRBD1. Germline trimming cut 5 bases from V and 4 bases from J; bases unmatched to any gene: 11. The CDR3 runs to 16 residues. CDR1 and CDR2 (germline): PRHDT, FYEKMQ (reference sequence). The CDR3 protein is CASSIRQGTGYNEQFF. The CDR3 coding sequence is TGTGCCAGCAGCATTAGACAGGGAACGGGGTACAATGAGCAGTTCTTC.

V usage is TRBV6-4 and J usage is TRBJ2-3; maybe TRBD2 (5 bases). V shed 4 bases and J shed 0 bases, with 11 bases lying between them. Germline V gene lookup returns CDR1 MRHNA and CDR2 SNTAGT. CDR3 length: 15 amino acids. This chain's CDR3 is CASSAIAQSTDTQYF. The CDR3 DNA reads TGTGCCAGCAGTGCGATAGCGCAAAGCACAGATACGCAGTATTTT.

The V gene is TRBV5-1, the J gene TRBJ1-4, with 8 nucleotides matching TRBD1. From germline, CDR1 is SGHRS and CDR2 YFSETQ. This CDR3 contains 14 residues. Trimming took 4 bases from V and 9 from J; bases not matched to a gene: 8. The CDR3 nucleotides are TGCGCCAGCAGCCTGGGACAGGCCGACCAAAAACTGTTTTTT. Its translation is CASSLGQADQKLFF.

This rearrangement joins TRBV30 to TRBJ1-3; tentatively, D is TRBD1 (5 bases). From germline, CDR1 is GTSNPN and CDR2 SVGIG (reference sequence). CDR3 length: 16 amino acids. With 0 bases removed from V and 0 bases from J, the gap between germline ends came to 12 bases. The CDR3 region is CAWSVWGVHSGNTIYF. Written as DNA, the CDR3 is TGTGCCTGGAGTGTTTGGGGCGTGCACTCTGGAAACACCATATATTTT. The full variable domain, its missing parts supplied by reference TRBV30 and TRBJ1-3, is SQTIHQWPATLVQPVGSPLSLECTVEGTSNPNLYWYRQAAGRGLQLLFYSVGIGQISSEVPQNLSASRPQDRQFILSSKKLLLSDSGFYLCAWSVWGVHSGNTIYFGEGSWLTVV.

The V gene is TRBV5-1, the J gene TRBJ1-5, with D hard to call. V lost 10 bases and J lost 2, with 7 bases in between. Germline CDR1 and CDR2: SGHRS and YFSETQ. This CDR3 comprises 11 residues. CDR3 in DNA: TGCGCCCCTCGTGGCAATCAGCCCCAGCATTTT. Encoded protein: CAPRGNQPQHF.